The 21 T cell receptor beta chains below all came from one sample that was sequenced in a study of CD8 T cells in Susac syndrome. With random hexamers, about 0.45 to 1 ug RNA was reverse transcribed. TCRdb itself ran the immunoSEQ multiplex PCR reads through MiXCR, one entry per CDR3 protein. The table lists nearly 110,000 distinct CDR3 sequences, roughly 94% of them singletons, with around 0.4% in the top ten. Sequencing was done on a sample of CD8+ T cells from PBMCs. Receptor source: a human donor with Susac syndrome.

This sequence joins TRBV18 and TRBJ2-1; 8 bases line up with TRBD2. Trimming cost V 2 bases and J 2 bases; bases outside gene matches: 5. The CDR3 sequence is 16 residues long. Germline CDR1 reads KGHSH; CDR2 reads LQKENI. The CDR3 loop reads CASSPSQRGTYNEQFF. CDR3 nucleotide sequence: TGTGCCAGCTCACCATCCCAGCGGGGGACCTACAATGAGCAGTTCTTC. The variable domain in full, completed from reference TRBV18 and TRBJ2-1, reads NAGVMQNPRHLVRRRGQEARLRCSPMKGHSHVYWYRQLPEEGLKFMVYLQKENIIDESGMPKERFSAEFPKEGPSILRIQQVVRGDSAAYFCASSPSQRGTYNEQFFGPGTRLTVL.

J is TRBJ1-1 and V is TRBV19; tentative D call: TRBD1 (6 bases). V shed 8 bases and J shed 4 bases, with 8 bases lying between them. CDR3 size: 11 residues. Germline-derived CDR1 and CDR2 are LNHDA and SQIVND (reference sequence). The CDR3 coding sequence is TGTGCCAGTTTCAGGGGCACTGAAGCTTTCTTT. Translation gives CASFRGTEAFF.

The chain is built from TRBV5-6 and TRBJ2-1; D may be TRBD1 or TRBD2 (5 bases each). The length of the CDR3 is 14 residues. In germline, CDR1 is SGHDT, CDR2 YYEEEE. The V and J ends lost 4 bases and 8 bases respectively, with 16 bases between them. As DNA, the CDR3 is TGTGCCAGCAGCGATTACCGGGGCTCGGATGAGCAGTTCTTC. Translating gives CASSDYRGSDEQFF.

The CDR3 DNA follows: TGTGCCAGCAGTTACTCCTCGGGGAGCGGGGGGGTCACCGGGGAGCTGTTTTTT. Encoded protein: CASSYSSGSGGVTGELFF. J is TRBJ2-2 and V is TRBV6-5, with 10 positions matching TRBD2. Trimming at V came to 0 bases and at J to 4 bases, leaving 8 bases not matched to a gene. The CDR3 loop spans 18 amino acids. From germline, CDR1 is MNHEY and CDR2 SVGAGI.

CDR3 residues: CASSSPAAAAYEQYF. The CDR3 DNA is TGTGCCAGCAGCTCCCCGGCGGCAGCGGCCTACGAGCAGTACTTC. The rearrangement uses TRBV11-2 and TRBJ2-7, with TRBD2 as a possible D gene (5 bases). Germline V gene sequence: CDR1 SGHAT, CDR2 FQNNGV. The CDR3 extends over 15 amino acids. V lost 4 bases, J lost 2 bases, and 15 bases lay in between.

The chain is built from TRBV27 and TRBJ2-7; D uncertain. Germline V gene sequence: CDR1 MNHEY, CDR2 SMNVEV (reference sequence). V was trimmed by 5 bases and J by 3 bases, leaving 14 bases between them. CDR3 size: 14 residues. The CDR3 DNA is TGTGCCAGCAGTCCCCGCCCGGGCGGCTACGAGCAGTACTTC. Protein sequence: CASSPRPGGYEQYF.

V and J are TRBV9 and TRBJ2-1, with 7 bases lining up with TRBD1. The CDR3 spans 15 residues. The V gene's germline CDR1 is SGDLS and CDR2 YYNGEE. The V gene end was trimmed by 0 bases and the J gene end by 6 bases; junction bases not matched to a gene: 6. CDR3 amino acids: CASSVGTGEPNEQFF. CDR3 in DNA: TGTGCCAGCAGCGTAGGAACAGGGGAGCCCAATGAGCAGTTCTTC.

The chain links TRBV12-3 or TRBV12-4 to TRBJ2-7; TRBD2 matches 9 bases. The junction had 3 bases not matched to a gene; V was cut back by 5 bases and J by 4 bases. This CDR3 has 13 amino acids. The CDR3 nucleotides read TGTGCCAGCAGTCTTACTAGCGGGTACGAGCAGTACTTC. Translation: CASSLTSGYEQYF.

The J gene is TRBJ2-5, the V gene TRBV15; TRBD1 is a possible D gene (6 bases). V lost 0 bases to trimming and J lost 2 bases, with 7 bases between them. The CDR3 consists of 14 residues. CDR1 LNHNV and CDR2 YYDKDF come from the germline V gene (reference sequence). Here the CDR3 DNA reads TGTGCCACCAGCAGAGACCAGGGGCAAGAGACCCAGTACTTC. It translates to CATSRDQGQETQYF.

The rearrangement uses TRBV20-1 and TRBJ2-7, with D uncertain. This CDR3 contains 13 residues. The V gene's germline CDR1 is DFQATT and CDR2 SNEGSKA (reference sequence). With 4 bases removed from V and 1 base from J, the gap between germline ends came to 11 bases. In DNA, the CDR3 is TGCAGTGCTAACCCGGACGGGTCCTACGAGCAGTACTTC. The encoded protein is CSANPDGSYEQYF.

The chain recombines TRBV7-2 with TRBJ1-6, with no clear D. CDR1 and CDR2 from the germline V gene are SGHTA and FQGNSA. The CDR3 length is 16 residues. With 1 base removed from V and 5 bases from J, the gap between germline ends came to 12 bases. CDR3 sequence (DNA): TGTGCCAGCAGCTTAGAGTTAGGGCCCCATAATTCACCCCTCCACTTT. Amino acids: CASSLELGPHNSPLHF.

The chain joins TRBV7-3 to TRBJ1-1; D is undetermined. The CDR3 extends over 13 amino acids. Germline V gene data show CDR1 as SGHTA and CDR2 as FQGTGA. V was shortened by 5 bases and J by 1 base, with 8 bases between the two germline ends. The CDR3 nucleotides are TGTGCCAGCAGCCGAAGGCAGAACACTGAAGCTTTCTTT. This translates into CASSRRQNTEAFF.

This clonotype turned up a few times. The rearrangement joins TRBV29-1 to TRBJ2-5; D is perhaps TRBD1 (6 bases). Germline V gene lookup returns CDR1 SQVTM and CDR2 ANQGSEA. CDR3 length: 12 amino acids. With 7 bases removed from V and 5 bases from J, the gap between germline ends came to 14 bases. CDR3: CSAQGVWETQYF. CDR3 bases: TGCAGCGCACAGGGCGTTTGGGAGACCCAGTACTTC.

The chain recombines TRBV5-4 with TRBJ2-3, with D perhaps TRBD1 (8 bases). CDR3 length: 17 residues. Trimming shortened V by 4 bases and J by 4 bases, and 22 bases separated the two germline ends. Germline CDR1 reads SGHNT; CDR2 reads YYREEE (reference sequence). The CDR3 region is CASSPIGGDRPPDTQYF. CDR3 nucleotides: TGTGCCAGCAGCCCCATAGGGGGGGACAGGCCTCCAGATACGCAGTATTTT.

CDR3 sequence: CASSLWRDQPQHF. The CDR3 DNA follows: TGTGCCAGCAGTTTATGGAGGGATCAGCCCCAGCATTTT. The chain links TRBV27 to TRBJ1-5; D unclear. Between the trimmed V and J ends, which lost 1 base and 5 bases, there was a span of 6 bases. The CDR3 is 13 residues long. Germline V gene data show CDR1 as MNHEY and CDR2 as SMNVEV (reference sequence).

This clonotype was counted a few times. The CDR3: CASSARQVTHEQYF. The CDR3 DNA reads TGTGCCAGCAGCGCCCGACAGGTGACCCACGAGCAGTACTTC. V usage is TRBV13 and J usage is TRBJ2-7; perhaps TRBD1 as D (6 bases). Germline lookup yields CDR1 PRHDT and CDR2 FYEKMQ (reference sequence). V shed 5 bases and J shed 5 bases, with 16 bases lying between them. The CDR3 is 14 amino acids.

This clonotype was seen only a few times. This chain joins TRBV27 and TRBJ2-7, with TRBD1 matching over 9 bases. Germline V gives CDR1 MNHEY, CDR2 SMNVEV (reference sequence). After removal of 6 bases from V and 2 bases from J, the junction contained 5 bases not matched to a gene. This CDR3 region has 14 residues. The CDR3 reads CASSLRTGAYEQYF. CDR3 in DNA: TGTGCCAGCAGCCTTCGGACAGGGGCCTACGAGCAGTACTTC.

The chain employs TRBV7-9 and TRBJ2-5; D remains unclear. This CDR3 is 16 amino acids long. With 4 bases removed from V and 4 bases from J, the gap between germline ends came to 19 bases. Germline values: CDR1 SEHNR, CDR2 FQNEAQ (reference sequence). In DNA, the CDR3 is TGTGCCAGCAGCTCTAATAGGAGCCCTTTAAGAGAGACCCAGTACTTC. Encoded protein: CASSSNRSPLRETQYF.

The chain uses TRBV9 and TRBJ2-2; D perhaps matches TRBD2 (6 bases). V was pared by 4 bases and J by 4 bases, with 17 bases between. Germline V gives CDR1 SGDLS, CDR2 YYNGEE. This CDR3 has 16 amino acids. The CDR3 bases are TGTGCCAGCAGCCAACCGCTGGGGGGAGGCACCGGGGAGCTGTTTTTT. Encoded protein: CASSQPLGGGTGELFF.

V gene TRBV27 combines with J gene TRBJ2-1; 12 bases fit TRBD2. With 5 bases clipped from V and 7 bases from J, the junction kept 6 bases outside the gene matches. This CDR3 spans 15 amino acids. Germline V gene sequence: CDR1 MNHEY, CDR2 SMNVEV (reference sequence). The CDR3 bases are TGTGCCAGCAGTGAGGGGACTAGCGGGTGGAATGAGCAGTTCTTC. Translated: CASSEGTSGWNEQFF.

The chain couples TRBV5-1 to TRBJ1-6, with a tentative D call TRBD1 (5 bases). The CDR3 contains 14 residues. Trimming removed 4 bases from V and 5 bases from J, with 10 bases in between. Germline loops: CDR1 SGHRS, CDR2 YFSETQ. The CDR3 region is CASSQNRNNSPLHF. CDR3 bases: TGCGCCAGCAGCCAAAACAGGAATAATTCACCCCTCCACTTT.